This TCR beta chain was found in a study of CD8 T cells in ankylosing spondylitis. The TCR beta libraries were generated through quantitative 5'-RACE incorporating molecular barcodes. TCRdb passed the 5' RACE reads through MiXCR, listing each CDR3 protein once. The sample comprises roughly 470,000 distinct CDR3 sequences, more than 25% of which are singletons, and about 1% rests with the top ten. As concerns this clonotype: Its antigen is undetermined.

Study-wide results and caveats: Disease-associated clones were CD8+ and fairly uncommon in peripheral blood. Roughly eight highly homologous variants made up a TCR beta motif that seemed to typify ankylosing spondylitis blood.

The sequencing input was blood, either unsorted or a sorted T cell fraction (not recorded which). The source of this sequence is a male donor with ankylosing spondylitis.

CDR3 sequence reads: CASTSGRVDNEQFF. CDR3 nucleotides: TGTGCCAGCACTAGCGGGAGGGTGGACAATGAGCAGTTCTTC. This sequence joins TRBV27 and TRBJ2-1; 12 bases map to TRBD2. The V gene's germline CDR1 is MNHEY and CDR2 SMNVEV (reference sequence). Trimming at V came to 7 bases and at J to 5 bases, leaving 3 bases not matched to a gene. The CDR3 spans 14 residues.